The 17 T cell receptor beta chains given below trace back to one sample, sequenced in a study of blood T cell repertoires in COVID-19. Assay used: immunoSEQ multiplex PCR; TCRdb lists only in-frame clones, some missing. The sample lists 190,000 or so clones; around 81% were seen once. Sequencing was performed on peripheral blood. These TCRs come from a man aged 55 to 70 with COVID-19, enrolled during active disease.

The gene calls are TRBV12-5 and TRBJ1-4, with D perhaps matching TRBD1 (5 bases). The V end lost 5 bases, the J end lost 0 bases, and 13 bases lay between the germline ends. CDR3 length: 16 residues. The germline V gene encodes CDR1 LGHNT and CDR2 FRNRAP. For the CDR3, the DNA is TGTGCTAGTGGTCTATCCTACAGGACAACTAATGAAAAACTGTTTTTT. Its protein product is CASGLSYRTTNEKLFF.

This clone came up a few times. The CDR3 nucleotides are TGTGCCAGTAGTGAGGTCATGAACACTGAAGCTTTCTTT. This gives the protein CASSEVMNTEAFF. The chain uses TRBV19 and TRBJ1-1; D gene uncertain. Germline V gives CDR1 LNHDA, CDR2 SQIVND (reference sequence). V dropped 5 bases and J dropped 0 bases, with 7 bases sitting between them. The CDR3 loop spans 13 amino acids.

The CDR3 loop reads CASSFIVSGTGFQPQHF. The CDR3 nucleotides read TGTGCCAGTAGTTTTATCGTATCAGGGACAGGGTTTCAGCCCCAGCATTTT. This chain uses TRBV19 with TRBJ1-5, with 9 nucleotides matching TRBD1. The CDR3 has 17 residues. Per germline, CDR1 LNHDA and CDR2 SQIVND (reference sequence). The V and J ends lost 5 bases and 6 bases, in that order; junction bases with no gene match: 14.

The CDR3 bases are TGTGCCAGCAGCCCCCCGGGACAGGGGGCCAATTCACCCCTCCACTTT. Translation: CASSPPGQGANSPLHF. The chain is built from TRBV7-9 and TRBJ1-6, with TRBD1 matching 12 bases. V shed 5 bases, J shed 7 bases, and the junction held 6 bases outside the gene matches. CDR1 is SEHNR and CDR2 is FQNEAQ in the germline V gene (reference sequence). This CDR3 is built from 16 residues.

As DNA, the CDR3 is TGTGCCAGCAGCTTAGATCCCGGACAGGCTCCGGGCAATGAGCAGTTCTTC. Translated, it gives CASSLDPGQAPGNEQFF. The chain joins TRBV7-9 to TRBJ2-1, with 7 bases matching TRBD1. V shed 1 base and J 6 bases; nucleotides not matched to a gene: 12. There are 17 residues in the CDR3. The germline V gene encodes CDR1 SEHNR and CDR2 FQNEAQ (reference sequence).

The chain joins TRBV14 to TRBJ1-1, with 7 bases identical to TRBD1. Trimming cost V 5 bases and J 8 bases; bases outside gene matches: 8. The CDR3 consists of 13 residues. CDR1 and CDR2 from the germline V gene are SGHDN and FVKESK. The CDR3 coding sequence is TGTGCCAGCAGCTACCGGAACAGGGGAGAAGCTTTCTTT. Its translation is CASSYRNRGEAFF.

The chain couples TRBV4-1 to TRBJ1-2; 7 bases are shared with TRBD1. With V trimmed by 1 base and J by 4 bases, 9 bases remained unmatched. Germline assignment: CDR1 MGHRA and CDR2 YSYEKL. The CDR3 runs to 16 residues. The CDR3 region is CASSQGTGQIFYGYTF. DNA for the CDR3: TGCGCCAGCAGCCAAGGGACAGGCCAGATCTTCTATGGCTACACCTTC.

The chain couples TRBV7-9 to TRBJ1-2, with 9 positions matching TRBD1. CDR3 length equals 13 residues. J gave up 8 bases and V 5 bases, and 6 bases lay outside the gene matches. The germline CDR1 and CDR2 sequences are SEHNR and FQNEAQ (reference sequence). CDR3 in DNA: TGTGCCAGCAGCCTCGGACAGGGGAGGGGCTACACCTTC. As protein: CASSLGQGRGYTF.

This rearrangement joins TRBV4-3 to TRBJ1-1; possible D gene TRBD1, 5 bases. The CDR3 spans 14 residues. V was clipped by 1 base and J by 5 bases, with 11 bases between them. The V gene's germline CDR1 is LGHNA and CDR2 YSLEER. CDR3 loop: CASSQVDSWTEAFF. As DNA, the CDR3 is TGCGCCAGCAGCCAAGTCGACAGTTGGACTGAAGCTTTCTTT.

The chain links TRBV7-9 to TRBJ2-3, with 8 bases aligning to TRBD1. The junction had 6 bases not matched to a gene; V was cut back by 6 bases and J by 4 bases. There are 14 residues in the CDR3. CDR1 is SEHNR and CDR2 is FQNEAQ in the germline V gene (reference sequence). The CDR3 protein is CASSWTGSPDTQYF. The DNA for the CDR3 is TGTGCCAGCAGTTGGACAGGGAGTCCAGATACGCAGTATTTT.

The chain employs TRBV7-3 and TRBJ1-1; TRBD1 might be the D (5 bases). Deletions cut 2 bases from V and 1 base from J, with 8 bases between. The CDR3 is 14 residues long. The germline V gene encodes CDR1 SGHTA and CDR2 FQGTGA. CDR3 residues: CASSLGAGNTEAFF. The CDR3 DNA reads as TGTGCCAGCAGCTTAGGGGCAGGGAACACTGAAGCTTTCTTT.

The chain employs TRBV2 and TRBJ1-2; possible D gene TRBD1, 5 bases. The germline gives CDR1 SNHLY, CDR2 FYNNEI. The CDR3 runs 14 residues. The V end was cut by 6 bases, the J end by 8 bases, with 19 bases between. CDR3 coding DNA: TGTGCCAGCAGGGAGAATACAGGAACCGGGGGCTACACCTTC. This codes for CASRENTGTGGYTF.

The chain has TRBV7-9 and TRBJ1-2; D gene unclear. The ends were cut back, 5 bases at V and 4 bases at J, with 17 bases in the middle. CDR1 and CDR2 from the germline V gene are SEHNR and FQNEAQ (reference sequence). The CDR3 consists of 15 residues. The CDR3 spells CASSQDPRDTYGYTF. DNA for the CDR3: TGTGCCAGCAGCCAAGACCCGAGGGATACCTATGGCTACACCTTC. The full variable domain, completed using reference TRBV7-9 and TRBJ1-2, is DTGVSQNPRHKITKRGQNVTFRCDPISEHNRLYWYRQTLGQGPEFLTYFQNEAQLEKSRLLSDRFSAERPKGSFSTLEIQRTEQGDSAMYLCASSQDPRDTYGYTFGSGTRLTVV.

V is TRBV16 and J is TRBJ1-5; possibly TRBD1 for D (5 bases). This CDR3 region has 16 residues. Germline loops: CDR1 KGHSY, CDR2 FQNENV. V gave up 0 bases and J gave up 6 bases, with 15 bases separating them. The CDR3 sequence is CASSQSGAQGSQPQHF. In nucleotides, the CDR3 is TGTGCCAGCAGCCAATCTGGGGCGCAGGGCAGTCAGCCCCAGCATTTT.

This chain joins TRBV28 and TRBJ1-4, with D unresolved. Germline V CDR1 and CDR2: MDHEN, SYDVKM. V lost 2 bases and J 5 bases, leaving 15 bases between the germline ends. The CDR3 spans 16 residues. CDR3 sequence: CASSLTQPEANEKLFF. For the CDR3, the DNA is TGTGCCAGCAGTTTAACCCAGCCGGAAGCGAATGAAAAACTGTTTTTT.

V and J are TRBV19 and TRBJ1-1; 9 nucleotides align to TRBD1. Germline V gene sequence: CDR1 LNHDA, CDR2 SQIVND (reference sequence). This CDR3 spans 13 amino acids. Germline trimming cut 7 bases from V and 8 bases from J; bases unmatched to any gene: 8. The CDR3 protein is CASTRTGEGEAFF. CDR3 DNA: TGTGCCAGTACCCGGACAGGGGAGGGAGAAGCTTTCTTT.

This clone was detected only a few times. This chain connects TRBV29-1 to TRBJ1-1; no reliable D call. The germline gives CDR1 SQVTM, CDR2 ANQGSEA. V was trimmed by 2 bases and J by 10 bases, leaving 23 bases between them. This CDR3 has 15 amino acids. The DNA for the CDR3 is TGCAGCGTTGAACCCTCTGGTATATCCCGGGAGGGAGCTTTCTTT. It translates to CSVEPSGISREGAFF.